Listed here are 15 T cell receptor beta chains from one sample, sequenced in a study of technical replicates of blood from a few donors. Clones were sequenced by immunoSEQ multiplex PCR, and TCRdb holds only the in-frame ones, with some missing. There are some 14,000 clones in the sample; approximately 83% occur only once, and around 13% lies in the top ten. The source material was PBMCs. These receptor sequences come from a human donor in good health.

This sequence joins TRBV29-1 and TRBJ2-3; 11 nucleotides match TRBD2. The germline gives CDR1 SQVTM, CDR2 ANQGSEA. J was trimmed by 0 bases and V by 3 bases; bases with no gene match: 2. There are 15 residues in the CDR3. The DNA of the CDR3 is TGCAGCGTTGAGGGGACTAGCGGTAGCACAGATACGCAGTATTTT. Amino acids: CSVEGTSGSTDTQYF.

CDR3 in DNA: TGCGCCAGCAGTAGGACTAGCGGACCAAACACCGGGGAGCTGTTTTTT. Encoded protein: CASSRTSGPNTGELFF. V and J are TRBV10-1 and TRBJ2-2; 10 bases agree with TRBD2. The germline V gene encodes CDR1 WNHNN and CDR2 SYGVQD (reference sequence). J lost 2 bases, V lost 5 bases, and 5 bases had no gene match. The CDR3 runs 16 residues.

This chain links TRBV7-9 with TRBJ2-1; 7 bases map to TRBD2. Germline lookup yields CDR1 SEHNR and CDR2 FQNEAQ (reference sequence). Germline trimming cut 5 bases from V and 8 bases from J; bases unmatched to any gene: 21. The CDR3 has 18 amino acids. CDR3 sequence reads: CASSPSGGEQGSQDEQFF. Written as DNA, the CDR3 is TGTGCCAGCAGCCCTAGCGGCGGGGAGCAAGGGTCACAAGATGAGCAGTTCTTC.

The rearrangement joins TRBV27 to TRBJ2-1; 7 bases line up with TRBD2. Germline-derived CDR1 and CDR2 are MNHEY and SMNVEV (reference sequence). The J segment lost 4 bases and the V segment lost 8 bases, leaving 11 bases of the junction unmatched. The CDR3 totals 15 residues. In DNA, the CDR3 is TGTGCCAGCGGGTCGACGGGGGGTGGATACAATGAGCAGTTCTTC. Its translation is CASGSTGGGYNEQFF.

CDR3: CASSLGLTNTGELFF. In nucleotides, the CDR3 is TGTGCCAGCAGCCTGGGACTAACGAACACCGGGGAGCTGTTTTTT. This chain links TRBV5-6 with TRBJ2-2; 7 bases are shared with TRBD2. Looked up from germline, CDR1 is SGHDT and CDR2 is YYEEEE. Losses at the gene ends were 4 bases for V and 0 bases for J; bases not matched to a gene: 3. The CDR3 consists of 15 residues.

This chain joins TRBV6-1 and TRBJ1-1; D gene unclear. In germline, CDR1 is MNHNS, CDR2 SASEGT. CDR3 length equals 12 residues. The V and J ends lost 7 bases and 8 bases respectively, with 14 bases between them. The CDR3 coding sequence is TGTGCCAGCACCCAAACGCGTTACGAAGCTTTCTTT. It specifies CASTQTRYEAFF.

The chain uses TRBV28 and TRBJ1-1; the match to TRBD1 covers 8 bases. This CDR3 is built from 15 residues. The V gene end was trimmed by 4 bases and the J gene end by 2 bases; junction bases not matched to a gene: 6. CDR1 and CDR2 (germline): MDHEN, SYDVKM. The chain's CDR3 is CASSSGGAGNTEAFF. Here the CDR3 DNA reads TGTGCCAGCAGTTCAGGGGGCGCGGGAAACACTGAAGCTTTCTTT.

Notes on this clone: At one of its ends the junction is not consistent with the germline gene, which may arise from a read error. The V call is TRBV29-1, the J call TRBJ2-3; 11 bases map to TRBD2. Germline values: CDR1 SQVTM, CDR2 ANQGSEA. This CDR3 is built from 20 residues. CDR3 sequence (DNA): TGCAGCGTCGAAGGGGGGGGGACTAGCGGTCCCCTTACTAGCACAGATACGCAGTATTTT. Its protein is CSVEGGGTSGPLTSTDTQYF.

The chain has TRBV19 and TRBJ2-3, with D perhaps matching TRBD2 (5 bases). The CDR3 extends over 14 amino acids. Trimming cost V 3 bases and J 4 bases, with 11 bases left between them. CDR1 is LNHDA and CDR2 is SQIVND in the germline V gene (reference sequence). CDR3 bases: TGTGCCAGTAGTATCGGACTGGTGGCAGATACGCAGTATTTT. This gives the protein CASSIGLVADTQYF.

The chain is built from TRBV9 and TRBJ2-1, with D possibly matching TRBD2 (5 bases). V lost 3 bases and J 0 bases, leaving 10 bases between the germline ends. From germline, CDR1 is SGDLS and CDR2 YYNGEE. There are 15 residues in the CDR3. The CDR3 spells CASSGGSSSYNEQFF. For the CDR3, the DNA is TGTGCCAGCAGCGGCGGGTCGAGCTCCTACAATGAGCAGTTCTTC.

V is TRBV28 and J is TRBJ2-6; no clear D. There are 15 residues in the CDR3. Trimming pared 5 bases from V and 0 bases from J, leaving 8 bases between. CDR1 MDHEN and CDR2 SYDVKM come from the germline V gene. In nucleotides, the CDR3 is TGTGCCAGCAGTATAGTTAGCTCTGGGGCCAACGTCCTGACTTTC. Translation gives CASSIVSSGANVLTF.

The chain couples TRBV19 to TRBJ2-1; 11 nucleotides line up with TRBD2. The CDR3 consists of 16 residues. V lost 7 bases to trimming and J lost 2 bases; unmatched junction nucleotides: 7. Germline assignment: CDR1 LNHDA and CDR2 SQIVND (reference sequence). The CDR3 protein is CASNPRGLAAYNEQFF. The CDR3 DNA is TGTGCCAGTAACCCTCGGGGACTAGCGGCCTACAATGAGCAGTTCTTC. Using reference TRBV19 and TRBJ2-1 for the parts outside the CDR3, the full variable domain is DGGITQSPKYLFRKEGQNVTLSCEQNLNHDAMYWYRQDPGQGLRLIYYSQIVNDFQKGDIAEGYSVSREKKESFPLTVTSAQKNPTAFYLCASNPRGLAAYNEQFFGPGTRLTVL.

The rearrangement links TRBV29-1 to TRBJ2-2, with TRBD2 matching 8 bases. V lost 4 bases and J lost 7; bases outside the gene matches: 5. Germline V gives CDR1 SQVTM, CDR2 ANQGSEA. The CDR3 spans 13 residues. For the CDR3, the DNA is TGCAGCGTTGGTGGGACTAGGGGCGGGGAGCTGTTTTTT. It yields the protein CSVGGTRGGELFF.

This sequence joins TRBV2 and TRBJ2-1, with 15 bases aligning to TRBD2. Germline lookup yields CDR1 SNHLY and CDR2 FYNNEI. There are 17 residues in the CDR3. V was pared by 4 bases and J by 10 bases, with 11 bases of the junction left unmatched. The CDR3: CASSVGTSGRFGEEQFF. The CDR3, as DNA: TGTGCCAGCAGTGTCGGGACTAGCGGGAGGTTCGGGGAGGAGCAGTTCTTC.

There are a few counts of this clone. CDR3 protein: CAWGPGTGYQPQHF. In DNA form, the CDR3 reads TGTGCCTGGGGGCCCGGGACAGGGTATCAGCCCCAGCATTTT. The genes are TRBV30 and TRBJ1-5; 9 nucleotides agree with TRBD1. V shed 5 bases, J shed 5 bases, and the junction held 7 bases outside the gene matches. The CDR3 is 14 amino acids. Germline CDR1 and CDR2: GTSNPN and SVGIG (reference sequence). Filled out from reference TRBV30 and TRBJ1-5, the complete variable domain reads SQTIHQWPATLVQPVGSPLSLECTVEGTSNPNLYWYRQAAGRGLQLLFYSVGIGQISSEVPQNLSASRPQDRQFILSSKKLLLSDSGFYLCAWGPGTGYQPQHFGDGTRLSIL.